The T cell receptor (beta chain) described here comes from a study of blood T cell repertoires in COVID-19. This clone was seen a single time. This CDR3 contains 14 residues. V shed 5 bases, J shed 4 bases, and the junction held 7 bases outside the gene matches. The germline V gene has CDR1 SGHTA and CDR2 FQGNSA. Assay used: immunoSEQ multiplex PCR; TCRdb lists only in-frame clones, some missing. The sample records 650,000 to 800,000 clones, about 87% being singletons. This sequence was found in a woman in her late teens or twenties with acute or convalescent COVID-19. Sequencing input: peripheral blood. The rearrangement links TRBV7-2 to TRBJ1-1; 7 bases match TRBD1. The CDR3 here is CASSRRQGRTEAFF. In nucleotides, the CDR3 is TGTGCCAGCAGCCGGAGACAGGGTCGCACTGAAGCTTTCTTT.